One and the same sample provided the 18 T cell receptor beta chains below, sequenced in a study of radiation and T cells in renal cell carcinoma. Assay: immunoSEQ multiplex PCR; the TCRdb copy retains only in-frame clones and omits some. Found here are around 29,000 clones, about 85% of them singletons; the top ten hold approximately 30%. Time point specified: blood 4 weeks post-SBRT, at nephrectomy. Treatment reported: 15 Gy SBRT to primary tumor, nephrectomy 4 weeks later. Material: blood, obtained from a patient whose treatment included radiotherapy and nephrectomy. These receptor sequences come from a man aged 55 to 70 with renal cell carcinoma.

V is TRBV7-2 and J is TRBJ2-2; tentative D call: TRBD1 (7 bases). Trimming took 6 bases from V and 7 from J, leaving 12 bases between them. This CDR3 comprises 13 residues. Germline assignment: CDR1 SGHTA and CDR2 FQGNSA. This chain's CDR3 is CASRIQGGGELFF. CDR3 DNA sequence: TGTGCCAGCAGGATCCAGGGGGGCGGGGAGCTGTTTTTT.

This clone appeared a few times. The chain has TRBV5-4 and TRBJ2-1, with D hard to call. The CDR3 has 13 residues. Germline CDR1 and CDR2: SGHNT and YYREEE (reference sequence). V lost 2 bases to trimming and J lost 4 bases, with 7 bases between them. The CDR3 protein is CASSFMEYNEQFF. In DNA, the CDR3 is TGTGCCAGCAGCTTTATGGAGTACAATGAGCAGTTCTTC.

This clone has more than one count but fewer than ten. V is TRBV28 and J is TRBJ2-7; D not certain. Germline CDR1 and CDR2: MDHEN and SYDVKM. With 6 bases removed from V and 6 bases from J, the gap between germline ends came to 12 bases. There are 12 residues in the CDR3. CDR3 sequence: CASRSRRSEQYF. The CDR3 nucleotides read TGTGCCAGCAGATCCAGGCGATCCGAGCAGTACTTC.

The J gene is TRBJ2-7, the V gene TRBV7-2; weak D call: TRBD1 (5 bases). CDR3 length: 15 residues. Trimming took 0 bases from V and 9 from J, leaving 18 bases between them. The germline V gene has CDR1 SGHTA and CDR2 FQGNSA. Written as DNA, the CDR3 is TGTGCCAGCAGCTTAGCCATAGGGGCTCTCCGCGGGCAGTACTTC. This codes for CASSLAIGALRGQYF.

In its sample, this clone was seen many times. The J gene is TRBJ1-2, the V gene TRBV14, with D unresolved. This CDR3 region has 13 residues. From germline, CDR1 is SGHDN and CDR2 FVKESK. Trimming cost V 4 bases and J 3 bases, with 9 bases left between them. Written as DNA, the CDR3 is TGTGCCAGCAGCCCCCAGCCGGACTATGGCTACACCTTC. This encodes CASSPQPDYGYTF.

This chain links TRBV5-1 with TRBJ2-5, with D possibly matching TRBD2 (5 bases). Trimming shortened V by 7 bases and J by 0 bases, and 19 bases separated the two germline ends. The CDR3 loop spans 16 amino acids. CDR1 SGHRS and CDR2 YFSETQ come from the germline V gene. The CDR3 reads CASRGILRANQETQYF. CDR3 DNA sequence: TGCGCCAGCCGGGGAATCCTCCGGGCAAACCAAGAGACCCAGTACTTC.

This clone was seen only a few times. The chain uses TRBV15 and TRBJ1-2, with TRBD1 identical over 10 bases. This CDR3 has 16 residues. The J segment lost 2 bases and the V segment lost 5 bases, leaving 8 bases of the junction unmatched. Germline values: CDR1 LNHNV, CDR2 YYDKDF (reference sequence). DNA for the CDR3: TGTGCCACCAGCCCCGAGGACAGGGGGGGAAACTATGGCTACACCTTC. Protein sequence: CATSPEDRGGNYGYTF.

This chain uses TRBV27 with TRBJ2-7, with TRBD2 matching 9 bases. J gave up 9 bases and V 4 bases, and 10 bases lay outside the gene matches. The CDR3 sequence is 14 residues long. CDR1 is MNHEY, CDR2 SMNVEV, per germline (reference sequence). The CDR3 region is CASSSLAGGPGQYF. The DNA of the CDR3 is TGTGCCAGCAGTTCCCTCGCGGGAGGGCCGGGGCAGTACTTC.

V is TRBV5-6 and J is TRBJ2-3; D call uncertain. The germline CDR1 and CDR2 sequences are SGHDT and YYEEEE. CDR3 length equals 14 residues. The V and J ends lost 0 bases and 2 bases respectively, with 7 bases between them. The DNA for the CDR3 is TGTGCCAGCAGCTTGGTGGGGATCACAGATACGCAGTATTTT. Amino acids: CASSLVGITDTQYF. Using reference TRBV5-6 and TRBJ2-3 for the parts outside the CDR3, the full variable domain is DAGVTQSPTHLIKTRGQQVTLRCSPKSGHDTVSWYQQALGQGPQFIFQYYEEEERQRGNFPDRFSGHQFPNYSSELNVNALLLGDSALYLCASSLVGITDTQYFGPGTRLTVL.

The chain links TRBV15 to TRBJ2-1; 7 nucleotides align to TRBD2. The CDR3 is 14 amino acids. Germline lookup yields CDR1 LNHNV and CDR2 YYDKDF (reference sequence). Trimming took 5 bases from V and 9 from J; bases not matched to a gene: 10. The CDR3 nucleotides are TGTGCCACCAGCGGCCCGACTAGCACGGCTGAGCAGTTCTTC. Amino acid sequence: CATSGPTSTAEQFF.

The CDR3 region is CASKVAGRDAGGNIQYF. The CDR3 coding sequence is TGTGCCAGCAAGGTGGCGGGTCGAGACGCGGGTGGAAACATTCAGTACTTC. J is TRBJ2-4 and V is TRBV27, with D possibly matching TRBD2 (5 bases). CDR1 is MNHEY, CDR2 SMNVEV, per germline (reference sequence). Deletions cut 7 bases from V and 6 bases from J, with 25 bases between. The CDR3 has 17 amino acids.

The rearrangement uses TRBV11-2 and TRBJ2-7, with TRBD1 matching 9 bases. This CDR3 has 16 residues. V shed 2 bases and J 1 base; nucleotides not matched to a gene: 6. From germline, CDR1 is SGHAT and CDR2 FQNNGV. The CDR3 DNA follows: TGTGCCAGCAGCTTATGGGGGACAGGGACTTCCTACGAGCAGTACTTC. The encoded protein is CASSLWGTGTSYEQYF.

V is TRBV29-1 and J is TRBJ2-2; D tentatively reads TRBD1 or TRBD2 (5 bases each). V gave up 0 bases and J gave up 1 base, with 6 bases separating them. Germline V gives CDR1 SQVTM, CDR2 ANQGSEA. The CDR3 has 14 amino acids. The CDR3 region is CSVEDGGNTGELFF. In nucleotides, the CDR3 is TGCAGCGTTGAAGATGGGGGGAACACCGGGGAGCTGTTTTTT.

The sample holds one count of this clone. The chain joins TRBV11-3 to TRBJ2-7; TRBD1 or TRBD2 may be the D gene (5 bases each). The CDR3 runs 13 residues. V gave up 5 bases and J gave up 5 bases, with 13 bases separating them. Germline assignment: CDR1 SGHNT and CDR2 YENEEA. CDR3 sequence (DNA): TGTGCCAGCAGCCAGGGAGTTCCCAACGAGCAGTACTTC. Translated, it gives CASSQGVPNEQYF.

The chain carries TRBV6-1 and TRBJ1-3; TRBD1 is a possible D gene (5 bases). The CDR3 is made up of 14 amino acids. V lost 6 bases and J lost 2, with 11 bases in between. CDR1 is MNHNS, CDR2 SASEGT, per germline. The CDR3 protein is CASRTSTAGNTIYF. CDR3 sequence (DNA): TGTGCCAGCAGGACGTCGACAGCTGGAAACACCATATATTTT.

The chain uses TRBV7-2 and TRBJ2-7, with 8 bases fitting TRBD2. This CDR3 is 15 amino acids long. Germline lookup yields CDR1 SGHTA and CDR2 FQGNSA. The V segment lost 5 bases and the J segment 6 bases; nucleotides outside the gene matches: 12. The CDR3 DNA reads TGTGCCAGCAGCCCCCAAGGGACTAGTTTTGGCGAGCAGTACTTC. It codes for CASSPQGTSFGEQYF. Full variable domain (outside the CDR3, taken from reference TRBV7-2 and TRBJ2-7): GAGVSQSPSNKVTEKGKDVELRCDPISGHTALYWYRQSLGQGLEFLIYFQGNSAPDKSGLPSDRFSAERTGGSVSTLTIQRTQQEDSAVYLCASSPQGTSFGEQYFGPGTRLTVT.

V is TRBV28 and J is TRBJ2-5, with 13 bases lining up with TRBD2. V dropped 10 bases and J dropped 1; count of bases not matched to a gene: 3. This CDR3 has 14 residues. The germline V gene has CDR1 MDHEN and CDR2 SYDVKM. The CDR3 spells CATGLAGAQETQYF. CDR3 coding DNA: TGTGCCACAGGACTAGCGGGAGCCCAAGAGACCCAGTACTTC.

This rearrangement joins TRBV6-1 to TRBJ2-7; 10 nucleotides match TRBD2. V was clipped by 5 bases and J by 6 bases; unmatched bases: 10. Looked up from germline, CDR1 is MNHNS and CDR2 is SASEGT. The CDR3 has 15 residues. In nucleotides, the CDR3 is TGTGCCAGCAGTCAGCTAAGCGGGAGGGCCGGCGAGCAGTACTTC. The encoded protein is CASSQLSGRAGEQYF.